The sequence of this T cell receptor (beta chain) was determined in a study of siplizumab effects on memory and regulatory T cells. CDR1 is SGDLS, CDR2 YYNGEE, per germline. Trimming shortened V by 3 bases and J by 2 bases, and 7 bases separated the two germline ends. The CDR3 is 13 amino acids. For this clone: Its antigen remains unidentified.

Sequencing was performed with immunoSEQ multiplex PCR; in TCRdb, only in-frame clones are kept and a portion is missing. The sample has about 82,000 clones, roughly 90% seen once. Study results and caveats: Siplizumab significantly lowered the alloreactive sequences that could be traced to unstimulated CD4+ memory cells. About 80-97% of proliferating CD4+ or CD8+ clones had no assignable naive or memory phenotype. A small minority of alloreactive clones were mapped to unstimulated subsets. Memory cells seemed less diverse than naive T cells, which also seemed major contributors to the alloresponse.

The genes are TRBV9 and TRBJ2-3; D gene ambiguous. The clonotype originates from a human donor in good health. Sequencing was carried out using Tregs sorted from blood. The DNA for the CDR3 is TGTGCCAGCAGCGGGGCGATCACAGATACGCAGTATTTT. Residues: CASSGAITDTQYF.